This T cell receptor (beta chain) was recorded in a study of Ad26.COV2.S vaccination and SARS-CoV-2 variants. With regard to this clone: Its cognate antigen is unknown.

Study-wide results and caveats: Vaccine recipients showed a spike-specific TCR breadth that was higher than in placebo recipients. Non-spike TCR breadth did not differ much between vaccine and placebo recipients.

Generated by immunoSEQ multiplex PCR, the TCRdb table keeps only in-frame clones and is missing some. This table has around 370,000 clones, roughly 94% appearing once. V was shortened by 0 bases and J by 5 bases, with 9 bases between the two germline ends. The germline V gene encodes CDR1 LNHNV and CDR2 YYDKDF (reference sequence). This CDR3 is 14 amino acids long. This clonotype originated in a human donor who had recovered from COVID-19. The sample in question was peripheral blood, obtained after recovery from COVID-19. The chain has TRBV15 and TRBJ2-3; D is undetermined. The CDR3 spells CATSRDLSGDTQYF. The CDR3 DNA follows: TGTGCCACCAGCAGAGATCTCTCAGGAGATACGCAGTATTTT.